One sample yielded the 2 T cell receptor beta chains listed below, sequenced in a study of shared clonotypes between healthy human individuals. CD45RO-negative CD8 cells positively selected for CCR7 made up the naive population, which excluded terminally differentiated effector memory CD45RA+ cells. Assay: immunoSEQ multiplex PCR; the TCRdb copy retains only in-frame clones and omits some. The repertoire holds roughly 600,000 clones, with roughly 98% as singletons. Sequencing used naive CD8+ T cells sorted from blood. All receptors come from a man aged 25 to 40 in good health.

The chain's CDR3 is CASSLYGGPAYEQYF. DNA for the CDR3: TGTGCCAGCAGCTTATATGGGGGACCCGCCTACGAGCAGTACTTC. The chain couples TRBV7-6 to TRBJ2-7; D assignment may be TRBD1 or TRBD2 (5 bases each). This CDR3 region has 15 residues. Germline CDR1 reads SGHVS; CDR2 reads FNYEAQ. Trimming stripped 2 bases from V and 2 bases from J, with 13 bases between. Filled out from reference TRBV7-6 and TRBJ2-7, the complete variable domain reads GAGVSQSPRYKVTKRGQDVALRCDPISGHVSLYWYRQALGQGPEFLTYFNYEAQQDKSGLPNDRFSAERPEGSISTLTIQRTEQRDSAMYRCASSLYGGPAYEQYFGPGTRLTVT.

CDR3 coding DNA: TGTGCCAGCAGCCAAGATTCCTCGACCCACACGACGCAGTATTTT. It encodes CASSQDSSTHTTQYF. The J gene is TRBJ2-3, the V gene TRBV14; no firm D call. Germline V gives CDR1 SGHDN, CDR2 FVKESK. Trimming took 0 bases from V and 9 from J, leaving 16 bases between them. This CDR3 has 15 amino acids.